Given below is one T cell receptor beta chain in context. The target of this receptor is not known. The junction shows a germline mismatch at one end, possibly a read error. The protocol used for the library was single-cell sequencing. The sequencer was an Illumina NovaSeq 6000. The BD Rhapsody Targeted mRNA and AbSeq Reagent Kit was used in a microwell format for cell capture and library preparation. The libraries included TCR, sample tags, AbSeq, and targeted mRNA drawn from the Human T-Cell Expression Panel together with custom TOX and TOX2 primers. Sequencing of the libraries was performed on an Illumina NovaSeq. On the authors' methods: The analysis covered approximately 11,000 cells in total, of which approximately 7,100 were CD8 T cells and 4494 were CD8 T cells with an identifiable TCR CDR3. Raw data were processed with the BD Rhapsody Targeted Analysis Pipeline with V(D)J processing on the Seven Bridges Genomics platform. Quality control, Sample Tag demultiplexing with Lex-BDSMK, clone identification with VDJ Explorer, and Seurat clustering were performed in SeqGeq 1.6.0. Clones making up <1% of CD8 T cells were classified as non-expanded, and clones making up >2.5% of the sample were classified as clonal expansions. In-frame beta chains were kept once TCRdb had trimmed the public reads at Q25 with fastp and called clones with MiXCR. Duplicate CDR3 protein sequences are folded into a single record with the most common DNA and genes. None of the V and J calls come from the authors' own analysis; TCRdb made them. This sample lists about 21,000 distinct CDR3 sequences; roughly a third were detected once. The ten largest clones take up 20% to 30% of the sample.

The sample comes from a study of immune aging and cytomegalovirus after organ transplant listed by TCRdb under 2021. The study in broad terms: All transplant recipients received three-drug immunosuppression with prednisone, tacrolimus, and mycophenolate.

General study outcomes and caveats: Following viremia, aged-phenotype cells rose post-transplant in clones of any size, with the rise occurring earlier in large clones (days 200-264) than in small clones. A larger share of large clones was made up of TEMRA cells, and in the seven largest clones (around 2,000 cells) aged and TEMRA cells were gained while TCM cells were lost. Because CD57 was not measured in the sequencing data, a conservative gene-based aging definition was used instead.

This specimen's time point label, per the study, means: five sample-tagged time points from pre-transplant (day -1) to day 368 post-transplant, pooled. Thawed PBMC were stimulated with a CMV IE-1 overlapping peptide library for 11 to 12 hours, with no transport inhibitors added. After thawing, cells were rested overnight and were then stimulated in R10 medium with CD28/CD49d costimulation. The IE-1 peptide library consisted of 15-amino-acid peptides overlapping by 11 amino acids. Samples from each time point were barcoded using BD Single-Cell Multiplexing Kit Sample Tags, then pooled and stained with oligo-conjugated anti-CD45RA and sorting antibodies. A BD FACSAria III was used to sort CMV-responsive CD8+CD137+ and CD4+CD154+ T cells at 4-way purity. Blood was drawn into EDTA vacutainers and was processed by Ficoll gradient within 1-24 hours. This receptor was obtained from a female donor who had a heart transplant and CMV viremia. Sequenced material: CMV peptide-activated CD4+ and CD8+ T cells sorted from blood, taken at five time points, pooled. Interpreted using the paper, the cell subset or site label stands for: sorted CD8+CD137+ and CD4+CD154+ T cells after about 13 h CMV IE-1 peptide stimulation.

The CDR3 reads as follows: CASSPPLGVRGTQYF. The nucleotide sequence is TGCGCCAGCAGCCCACCCCTCGGAGTGCGGGGTACGCAGTATTTT. The V gene is TRBV9 and the J gene is TRBJ2-3; the D gene is perhaps TRBD2, on 6 matching bases. From its cysteine to its phenylalanine, the CDR3 spans 15 amino acids. The retained sequence is limited to the CDR3, 45 bases, with the frame set at the first base. As encoded in the germline V gene, CDR1 is SGDLS while CDR2 is YYNGEE.